Listed below are T cell receptor beta chains from one sample, sequenced in a study of shared clonotypes between healthy human individuals. Here immunoSEQ multiplex PCR was the method, and the copy in TCRdb shows in-frame clones only, minus some. The profile shows around 450,000 clones, roughly 80% of them singletons. What was sequenced was PBMCs. These receptors originate from a woman in her forties in good health. Some clones in this sample may be carry-over from other donors' samples. CDR3s include the opening cysteine and the closing phenylalanine or tryptophan. The order of the fields is D gene, V gene, clone size, J gene, CDR3 DNA, CDR3 protein. The D gene is left open where the match is weak. Not all rows give a size; the values are once, few, many and, for expanded clones, a class.

.	TRBV19	.	TRBJ1-5	TGTGCCAGTAGTACACTGGACAGCCTACAGCCCCAGCATTTT	CASSTLDSLQPQHF
.	TRBV28	.	TRBJ2-5	TGTGCCAGCAGTGACAACAGGTTGCAAGAGACCCAGTACTTC	CASSDNRLQETQYF
.	TRBV25-1	.	TRBJ1-1	TGTGCCAGCAGTGAAAGGAGCGGGGCTGAAGCTTTCTTT	CASSERSGAEAFF
.	TRBV18	.	TRBJ2-3	TGTGCCAGCTCACCCTTAGCGAGCACAGATACGCAGTATTTT	CASSPLASTDTQYF
TRBD2	TRBV5-1	.	TRBJ2-3	TGCGCCAGCAATCTTCGCGGGACTAGCAAGGCAGATACGCAGTATTTT	CASNLRGTSKADTQYF
TRBD1	TRBV19	once	TRBJ1-1	TGTGCCAGTAGTATGGGTCGGACAGGGGCTGAAGGGGCTTTCTTT	CASSMGRTGAEGAFF
TRBD1	TRBV30	.	TRBJ2-7	TGTGCCTGGAATCCGGGGACAGGGCCCTACGAGCAGTACTTC	CAWNPGTGPYEQYF
TRBD1	TRBV7-9	.	TRBJ2-4	TGTGCCAGCAGCTCCGACAGGGGACCATCAGGAAACATTCAGTACTTC	CASSSDRGPSGNIQYF
.	TRBV19	.	TRBJ2-7	TGTGCCAGTAGGGGGGGGGCCGAGCAGTACTTC	CASRGGAEQYF
TRBD1	TRBV7-6	.	TRBJ2-7	TGTGCCAGCAGCCGACAGGGTCAGGCCTACGAGCAGTACTTC	CASSRQGQAYEQYF
.	TRBV6-4	.	TRBJ2-3	TGTGCCAGCAGTGACCGGGGAATGGAAACAGATACGCAGTATTTT	CASSDRGMETDTQYF
.	TRBV7-9	.	TRBJ2-5	TGTGCCAGCAGCTTATCGTCGGAGACCCAGTACTTC	CASSLSSETQYF
.	TRBV6-6	.	TRBJ2-7	TGTGCCACCGCCGGGCGGGACAATGCGGCCTACGAGCAGTACTTC	CATAGRDNAAYEQYF
.	TRBV9	.	TRBJ2-5	TGTGCCAGCAGCGTTTCGGGGCCTCAAGAGACCCAGTACTTC	CASSVSGPQETQYF
.	TRBV21-1	.	TRBJ1-1	TGTGCCAGCAGCAAATGGGCAGGGAACACTGAAGCTTTCTTT	CASSKWAGNTEAFF
.	TRBV4-3	.	TRBJ2-7	TGCGCCAGCAGCCCGACACGAACTTCCTACGAGCAGTACTTC	CASSPTRTSYEQYF
.	TRBV5-6	once	TRBJ2-1	TGTGCCAGCAGCTTGGGGGGAGACAATGAGCAGTTCTTC	CASSLGGDNEQFF
TRBD2	TRBV9	.	TRBJ2-7	TGTGCCAGCAGCGTAGGCCCCCGGGGCGCGGGAGGAGTCCGCGAGCAGTACTTC	CASSVGPRGAGGVREQYF
.	TRBV9	few	TRBJ1-1	TGTGCCAGCAGCGGCGGTGTGACAGGTGGGGAAGCTTTCTTT	CASSGGVTGGEAFF
.	TRBV7-9	once	TRBJ1-5	TGTGCCAGCAGCCCCGATGGGGCGACTAATCAGCCCCAGCATTTT	CASSPDGATNQPQHF
TRBD1	TRBV6-5	once	TRBJ2-3	TGTGCCAGCAGTTCGCAACTGCCAGGGGGAACAGATACGCAGTATTTT	CASSSQLPGGTDTQYF
.	TRBV19	.	TRBJ2-5	TGTGCCAGCACAGGGTCCCAAGAGACCCAGTACTTC	CASTGSQETQYF
.	TRBV10-3	.	TRBJ2-5	TGTGCCATCAGTGGGCAGGGCGGGCAAGAGACCCAGTACTTC	CAISGQGGQETQYF
.	TRBV30	.	TRBJ1-6	TGTGCCTGGAGTGTACAGACCTATAATTCACCCCTCCACTTT	CAWSVQTYNSPLHF
.	TRBV18	.	TRBJ2-3	TGTGCCAGCTCTGACGTGGGCGGGCAAAGCACAGATACGCAGTATTTT	CASSDVGGQSTDTQYF
.	TRBV19	few	TRBJ1-2	TGTGCCAGTAGAGACGGACAGTTCTATGGCTACACCTTC	CASRDGQFYGYTF
.	TRBV7-8	.	TRBJ1-3	TGTGCCAGCAGCTTAGCAGCCCAGAGCTCTGGAAACACCATATATTTT	CASSLAAQSSGNTIYF
TRBD2	TRBV5-1	.	TRBJ2-5	TGCGCCAGCAGCCCACGAAGCGGGATCGAGACCCAGTACTTC	CASSPRSGIETQYF
.	TRBV2	.	TRBJ2-2	TGTGCCAGCAGTGAGTGGGTCACCGGGGAGCTGTTTTTT	CASSEWVTGELFF
.	TRBV19	.	TRBJ1-4	TGTGCCAGTAGTATACTCGGAGGGACCGGTGAAAAACTGTTTTTT	CASSILGGTGEKLFF
TRBD1	TRBV7-2	.	TRBJ1-2	TGTGCCAGCACAGTTAACAGGGGGCCAAGGTATGGCTACACCTTC	CASTVNRGPRYGYTF
.	TRBV15	many	TRBJ2-2	TGTGCCACCAGCAGAGATAGTGCTTTAGGGGGGTCCGGGGAGCTGTTTTTT	CATSRDSALGGSGELFF
.	TRBV10-3	.	TRBJ2-5	TGTGCCATCAGTGATGGGAGACAAGAGACCCAGTACTTC	CAISDGRQETQYF
.	TRBV28	once	TRBJ2-3	TGTGCCAGCAGTTCGGTGAGCACAGATACGCAGTATTTT	CASSSVSTDTQYF
.	TRBV5-6	.	TRBJ2-7	TGTGCCAGCAGCTTGGCCTCCTACGAGCAGTACTTC	CASSLASYEQYF
.	TRBV27	once	TRBJ1-2	TGTGCCAGCAGCCCGTACCTCGACAGACGAAAAAGCGGCTACACCTTC	CASSPYLDRRKSGYTF
.	TRBV4-3	.	TRBJ1-2	TGCGCCAGCAGCCAAGATTGGGGGGTTGGCTACACCTTC	CASSQDWGVGYTF
.	TRBV4-2	.	TRBJ2-3	TGTGCCAGCAGCCAAGAGGGCATAGGCACAGATACGCAGTATTTT	CASSQEGIGTDTQYF
TRBD2	TRBV12-5	.	TRBJ2-5	TGTGCTAGTGGTTTGTCCGGGCGGGAGCGAGTGGTCCAGTACTTC	CASGLSGRERVVQYF
.	TRBV5-4	.	TRBJ2-7	TGTGCCAGCAGCCGCAGGGAGTACGAGCAGTACTTC	CASSRREYEQYF
TRBD2	TRBV28	.	TRBJ2-7	TGTGCCAGCAGTTTACATGGCCTAGCGGGAGCCAGCCCGGGCGAGCAGTACTTC	CASSLHGLAGASPGEQYF
TRBD1	TRBV5-1	.	TRBJ2-4	TGCGCCAGCAGCTTGGGACAGGGTCTGGCCAAAAACATTCAGTACTTC	CASSLGQGLAKNIQYF
.	TRBV15	.	TRBJ1-6	TGTGCCACCAGCAGCCTCAGGGAGAGGAGTAGTTCACCCCTCCACTTT	CATSSLRERSSSPLHF
.	TRBV15	.	TRBJ2-7	TGTGCCACCAGCAGAGATAGGGGGGTACGCGAGCAGTACTTC	CATSRDRGVREQYF
.	TRBV4-1	.	TRBJ2-7	TGCGCCAGCAGACCTAGACAGGAATTGGGACCCTACGAGCAGTACTTC	CASRPRQELGPYEQYF
TRBD2	TRBV10-2	.	TRBJ2-2	TGCGCCAGCAGGGTAGCGGGAGCCACCGGGGAGCTGTTTTTT	CASRVAGATGELFF
.	TRBV30	.	TRBJ1-4	TGTGCCTGGAGTGTACGGAAGGAAAAACTGTTTTTT	CAWSVRKEKLFF
TRBD2	TRBV5-5	.	TRBJ2-5	TGTGCCAGCGGACTAGCTCCCCCACAAGAGACCCAGTACTTC	CASGLAPPQETQYF
.	TRBV5-4	.	TRBJ2-3	TGTGCCAGCAACCGGGGGCTTTCTAGCGGCGGAAATACGCAGTATTTT	CASNRGLSSGGNTQYF
.	TRBV9	.	TRBJ2-3	TGTGCCAGCAGCGACCCCGGTAGAGATACGCAGTATTTT	CASSDPGRDTQYF
TRBD1	TRBV7-3	.	TRBJ1-2	TGTGCCAGCAGCCAAGTAGGGGGACAGGTCCATGGCTACACCTTC	CASSQVGGQVHGYTF
.	TRBV9	.	TRBJ1-2	TGTGCCAGCAGCAAAGGCCCCCGGTCGGATGGCTACACCTTC	CASSKGPRSDGYTF
.	TRBV27	.	TRBJ2-7	TGTGCCAGCAGTTCCGCCCGGGACGCCTACGAGCAGTACTTC	CASSSARDAYEQYF
.	TRBV28	once	TRBJ2-1	TGTGCCAGCAGTTTACCAGGGGTCGCTGAGCAGTTCTTC	CASSLPGVAEQFF